Listed here is a single TCR beta chain. This clonotype was recorded a few times. No antigen is known for it. Qualities for individual bases were not recorded, and no much larger clone is one base off. The method behind the library was 5' RACE. The reads were generated on a NextSeq 500. In the TCR library protocol, unique molecular identifiers were attached to individual cDNA molecules to correct for PCR bias and sequencing error. TCR alpha and beta chains were both sequenced, and the abundances of alpha and beta sequences in each sample were closely correlated with each other. Per the authors' processing: Decombinator V4 was used to perform V gene, J gene and CDR3 annotation of TCR sequences. Expanded TCRs were defined as changing significantly between any two time points under a Poisson model with p below 0.0001. Abundances of TCRs were expressed as counts per million after normalisation to the total number of TCRs sequenced in each sample. TRAV1-2 paired with TRAJ12, TRAJ20 or TRAJ33 defined MAIT TCRs, while TRAV10 paired with TRAJ18 defined iNKT TCRs. VDJdb, accessed 1 November 2021, was searched for CMV, EBV and SARS-CoV-2 annotated TCRs, excluding TCRs annotated for multiple antigens. Using fastp trimming at Q25 and MiXCR clonotype assembly, TCRdb reanalyzed the public sequencing data and kept in-frame beta chains. All rows with the same CDR3 protein become a single entry with the most common DNA and genes. The V and J calls were not made by the authors but by TCRdb's processing. Within this sample are 65,000 to 95,000 distinct CDR3 sequences, with 11% to 15% of them counted one time only. The ten largest clones take up approximately 9.9% of the sample.

V is pared back by 1 base and J by 7 bases, with 8 bases lying between the germline termini. The CDR3 has 13 amino acids, counting the end cysteine and phenylalanine. Only the CDR3 part of the read is kept: 39 bases, read in frame from the first base. From a lookup of the germline V gene, CDR1 and CDR2 are MGHRA and YSYEKL. This sample is part of a study of early T cells in non-severe SARS-CoV-2 infection listed by TCRdb under 2021. The study in broad terms: Because TCR sequencing was done on bulk RNA from unsorted whole blood, the alpha and beta chains could not be paired.

A case-control design nested within a healthcare worker cohort in London, UK, was used, with weekly nasopharyngeal swab PCR tests and blood sampling performed. Healthcare workers were recruited between 23 and 31 March 2020, during the week of the UK lockdown, and were followed weekly for up to roughly 16 weeks. The paper's findings and limits, for the study overall: VDJdb matching was skewed toward anti-spike CD8 responses and likely underestimated virus-specific expansions, missing private and CD4 specificities.

The sequence was collected from an adult who was a healthcare worker with PCR-confirmed SARS-CoV-2 infection or an uninfected control (not recorded which). The sequence is built from TRBV4-1 and TRBJ1-5; a confident D gene designation cannot be given. The sample taken for sequencing was whole blood. CDR3 sequence: CASSQAGGQPQHF. Here is the DNA: TGCGCCAGCAGCCAAGCAGGCGGACAGCCCCAGCATTTT.